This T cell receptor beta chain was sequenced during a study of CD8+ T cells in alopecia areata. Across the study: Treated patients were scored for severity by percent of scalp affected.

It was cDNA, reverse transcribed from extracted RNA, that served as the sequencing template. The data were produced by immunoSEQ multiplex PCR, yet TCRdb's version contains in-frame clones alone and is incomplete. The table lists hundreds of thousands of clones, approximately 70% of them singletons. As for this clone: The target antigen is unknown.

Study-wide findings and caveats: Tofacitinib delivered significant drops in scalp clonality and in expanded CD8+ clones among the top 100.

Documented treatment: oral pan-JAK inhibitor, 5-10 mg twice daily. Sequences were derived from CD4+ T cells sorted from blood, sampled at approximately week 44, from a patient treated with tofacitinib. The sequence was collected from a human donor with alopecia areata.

This CDR3 is CASSPKGPFGETQYF. DNA for the CDR3: TGTGCCAGCAGCCCTAAGGGGCCTTTCGGGGAGACCCAGTACTTC. The J gene is TRBJ2-5, the V gene TRBV4-2, with a possible D match to TRBD1 (5 bases). CDR3 length: 15 amino acids. Germline CDR1 reads LGHNA; CDR2 reads YNFKEQ. V was cut by 4 bases and J by 5 bases, with 17 bases left in between.